This T cell receptor (beta chain) was identified during a study of T cell responses to AZD1222 COVID-19 vaccine. Overall study findings and caveats: Reports indicate that nearly half of spike-specific TCRs are directed at unmutated variant regions. Among the donors, most were white British and more were female, and clonal diversity was possibly underestimated. Just a handful of AZD1222 recipients tested seropositive at baseline. Spike-specific TCR depth and breadth grew after two AZD1222 doses.

Here immunoSEQ multiplex PCR was the method, and the copy in TCRdb shows in-frame clones only, minus some. The data hold tens of thousands of clones, with 75% to 95% observed a single time. Comments on this clone: No antigen is known for it.

Sequenced material: peripheral blood, taken on day 0 of MenACWY control vaccination. This receptor was taken from an adult in good health.

Written as DNA, the CDR3 is TGTGCCAGCAGTGTGAGAGATGGCTACACCTTC. Residues: CASSVRDGYTF. The chain couples TRBV28 to TRBJ1-2; no firm D call. The CDR3 spans 11 residues. Germline CDR1 is MDHEN and CDR2 is SYDVKM. The V and J ends lost 5 bases and 6 bases respectively, with 7 bases between them.